This TCR beta chain was documented in a study of regulatory T cells in long-lasting Graves disease. About the study: Antithyroid drugs had been given to newly diagnosed Graves' patients for under 3 months.

Study findings and constraints: It was in persistent disease that TRBV28, TRBJ1-2 and TRBJ2-5 were favored. Between persistent patients, 2,500 to 3,500 public clonotypes were shared, exceeding the approximately 990 shared between new patients.

Described time point: newly diagnosed GD, antithyroid drugs for less than 3 months. Researchers made the TCR library from RNA that was extracted from PBMCs. Germline V lookup: CDR1 MNHNS, CDR2 SASEGT. The CDR3 is made up of 15 amino acids. Trimming removed 0 bases from V and 8 bases from J, with 16 bases in between. This clonotype was seen a few times. Its specificity is unknown. iRepertoire HTBI primers and Arm-PCR of CDR3 regions built TCR beta libraries. TCRdb re-called the multiplex PCR reads through MiXCR, storing one row per CDR3 protein. The sample consists of about 380,000 distinct CDR3 sequences, less than 20% of them appearing once.

This TCR came from a female donor with Graves disease. The J gene is TRBJ1-2, the V gene TRBV6-1; D is unresolved. The sample in question was peripheral blood mononuclear cells (PBMCs), obtained at new diagnosis, from a patient treated with antithyroid drugs. The CDR3 region has the DNA TGTGCCAGCAGTGAAGCCGGGGTTCATCCCGGCGGCTACACCTTC. Its translation is CASSEAGVHPGGYTF.